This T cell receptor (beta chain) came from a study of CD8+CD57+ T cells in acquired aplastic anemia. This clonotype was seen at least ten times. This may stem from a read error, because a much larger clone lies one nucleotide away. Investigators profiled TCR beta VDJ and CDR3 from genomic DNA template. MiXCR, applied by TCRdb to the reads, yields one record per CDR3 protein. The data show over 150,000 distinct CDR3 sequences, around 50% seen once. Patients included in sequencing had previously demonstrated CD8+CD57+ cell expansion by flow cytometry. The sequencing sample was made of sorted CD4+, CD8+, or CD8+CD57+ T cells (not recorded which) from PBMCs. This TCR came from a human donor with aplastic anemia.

The CDR3 region is CSVQPTGVDIEAFF. Written as DNA, the CDR3 is TGCAGCGTTCAACCGACAGGGGTGGACATTGAAGCTTTCTTT. V is TRBV29-1 and J is TRBJ1-1, with TRBD1 identical over 8 bases. The CDR3 totals 14 residues. Germline V gives CDR1 SQVTM, CDR2 ANQGSEA. V shed 5 bases, J shed 7 bases, and the junction held 12 bases outside the gene matches. The full variable domain, completed using reference TRBV29-1 and TRBJ1-1, is SAVISQKPSRDICQRGTSLTIQCQVDSQVTMMFWYRQQPGQSLTLIATANQGSEATYESGFVIDKFPISRPNLTFSTLTVSNMSPEDSSIYLCSVQPTGVDIEAFFGQGTRLTVV.